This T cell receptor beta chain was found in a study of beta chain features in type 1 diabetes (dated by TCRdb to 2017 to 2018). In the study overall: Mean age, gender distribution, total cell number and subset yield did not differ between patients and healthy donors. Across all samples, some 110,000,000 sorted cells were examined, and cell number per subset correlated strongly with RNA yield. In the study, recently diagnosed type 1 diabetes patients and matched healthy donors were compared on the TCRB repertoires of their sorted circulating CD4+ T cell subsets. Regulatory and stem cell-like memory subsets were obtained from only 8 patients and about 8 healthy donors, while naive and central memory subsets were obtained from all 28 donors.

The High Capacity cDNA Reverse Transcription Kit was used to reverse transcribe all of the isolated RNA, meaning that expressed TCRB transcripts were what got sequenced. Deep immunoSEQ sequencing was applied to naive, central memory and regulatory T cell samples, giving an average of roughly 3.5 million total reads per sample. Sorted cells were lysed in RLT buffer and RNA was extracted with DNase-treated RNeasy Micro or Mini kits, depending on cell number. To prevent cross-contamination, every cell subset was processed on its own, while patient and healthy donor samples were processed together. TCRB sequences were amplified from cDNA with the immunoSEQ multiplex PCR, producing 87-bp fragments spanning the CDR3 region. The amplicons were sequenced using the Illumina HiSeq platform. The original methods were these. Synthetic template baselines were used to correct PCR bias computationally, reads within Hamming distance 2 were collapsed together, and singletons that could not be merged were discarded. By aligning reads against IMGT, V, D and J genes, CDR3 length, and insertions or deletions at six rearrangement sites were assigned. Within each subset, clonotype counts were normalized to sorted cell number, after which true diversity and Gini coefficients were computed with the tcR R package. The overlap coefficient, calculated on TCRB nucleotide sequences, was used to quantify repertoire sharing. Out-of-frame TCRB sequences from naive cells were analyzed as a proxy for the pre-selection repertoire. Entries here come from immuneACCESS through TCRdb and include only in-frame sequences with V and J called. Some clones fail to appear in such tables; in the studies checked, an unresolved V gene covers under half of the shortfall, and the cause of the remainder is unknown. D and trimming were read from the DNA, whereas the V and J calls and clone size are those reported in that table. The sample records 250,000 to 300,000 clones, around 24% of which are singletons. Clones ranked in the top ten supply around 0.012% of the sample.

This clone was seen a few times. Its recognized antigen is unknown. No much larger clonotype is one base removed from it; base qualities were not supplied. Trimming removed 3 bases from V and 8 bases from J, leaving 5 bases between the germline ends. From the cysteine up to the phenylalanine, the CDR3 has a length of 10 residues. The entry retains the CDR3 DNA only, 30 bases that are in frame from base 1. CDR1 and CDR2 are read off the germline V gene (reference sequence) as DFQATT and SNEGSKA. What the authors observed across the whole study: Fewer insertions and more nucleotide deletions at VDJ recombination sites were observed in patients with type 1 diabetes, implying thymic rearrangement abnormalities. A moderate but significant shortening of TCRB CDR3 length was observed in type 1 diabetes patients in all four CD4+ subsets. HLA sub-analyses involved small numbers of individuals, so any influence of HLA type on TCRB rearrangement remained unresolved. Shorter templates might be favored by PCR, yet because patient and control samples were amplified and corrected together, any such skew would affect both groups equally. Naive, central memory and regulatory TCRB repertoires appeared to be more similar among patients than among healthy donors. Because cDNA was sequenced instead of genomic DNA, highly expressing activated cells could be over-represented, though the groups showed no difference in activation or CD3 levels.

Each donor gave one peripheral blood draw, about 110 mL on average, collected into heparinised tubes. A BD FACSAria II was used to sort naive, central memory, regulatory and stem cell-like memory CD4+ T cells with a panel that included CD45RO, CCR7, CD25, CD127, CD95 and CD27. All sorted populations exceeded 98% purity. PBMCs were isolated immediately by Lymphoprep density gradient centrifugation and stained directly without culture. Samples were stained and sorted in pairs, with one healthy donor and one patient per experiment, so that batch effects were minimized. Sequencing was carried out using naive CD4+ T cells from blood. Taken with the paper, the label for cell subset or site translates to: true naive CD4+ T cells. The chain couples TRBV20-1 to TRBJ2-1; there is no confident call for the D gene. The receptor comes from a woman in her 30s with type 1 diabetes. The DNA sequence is TGCAGTGCTAGTGAGTATGAGCAGTTCTTC. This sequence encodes CSASEYEQFF.